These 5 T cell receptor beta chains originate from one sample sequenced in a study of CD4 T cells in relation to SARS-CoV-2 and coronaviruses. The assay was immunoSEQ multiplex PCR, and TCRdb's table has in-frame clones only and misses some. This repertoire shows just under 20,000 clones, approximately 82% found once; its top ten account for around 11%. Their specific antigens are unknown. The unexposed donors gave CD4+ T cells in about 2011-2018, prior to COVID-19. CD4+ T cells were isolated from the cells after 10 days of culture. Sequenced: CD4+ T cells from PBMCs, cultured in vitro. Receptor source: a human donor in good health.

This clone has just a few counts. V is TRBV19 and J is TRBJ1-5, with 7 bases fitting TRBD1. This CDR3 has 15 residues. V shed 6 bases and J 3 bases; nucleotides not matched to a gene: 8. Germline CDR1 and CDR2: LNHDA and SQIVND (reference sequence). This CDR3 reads CASSLGQAVNQPQHF. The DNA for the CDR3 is TGTGCCAGTAGCCTTGGACAGGCCGTCAATCAGCCCCAGCATTTT.

The CDR3: CASSYLAGRSTDTQYF. CDR3 nucleotides: TGTGCCAGCAGTTACTTGGCGGGGAGGAGCACAGATACGCAGTATTTT. V is TRBV28 and J is TRBJ2-3; TRBD2 might be the D (6 bases). Germline values: CDR1 MDHEN, CDR2 SYDVKM. The CDR3 has 16 residues. Between the trimmed V and J ends, which lost 4 bases and 0 bases, there was a span of 14 bases.

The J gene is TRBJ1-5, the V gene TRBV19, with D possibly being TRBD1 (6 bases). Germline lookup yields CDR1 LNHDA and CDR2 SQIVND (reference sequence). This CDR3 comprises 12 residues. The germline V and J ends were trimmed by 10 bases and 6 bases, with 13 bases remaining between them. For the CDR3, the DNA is TGTGCCAACCACAGGGTCACTCAGCCCCAGCATTTT. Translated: CANHRVTQPQHF.

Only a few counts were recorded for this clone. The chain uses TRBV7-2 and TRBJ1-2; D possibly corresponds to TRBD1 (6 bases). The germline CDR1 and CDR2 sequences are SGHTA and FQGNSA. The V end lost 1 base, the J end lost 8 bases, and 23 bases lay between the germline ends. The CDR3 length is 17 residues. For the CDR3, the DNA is TGTGCCAGCAGCTTAGGACAAGGGCGGGAAGGGGGGGGAGGCTACACCTTC. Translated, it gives CASSLGQGREGGGGYTF.

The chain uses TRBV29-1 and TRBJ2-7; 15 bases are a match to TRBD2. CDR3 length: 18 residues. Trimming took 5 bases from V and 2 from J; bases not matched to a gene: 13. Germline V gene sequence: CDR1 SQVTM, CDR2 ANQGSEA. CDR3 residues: CSVRVKGLAGGTPYEQYF. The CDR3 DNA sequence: TGCAGCGTTCGGGTTAAGGGACTAGCGGGAGGTACACCCTACGAGCAGTACTTC.